The next 25 T cell receptor beta chains were all read from a single sample in a study of CD8 T cells in Susac syndrome. Random hexamers were used to reverse transcribe an amount of about 0.5 to 1 ug RNA. TCRdb ran MiXCR on the immunoSEQ multiplex PCR reads and lists one entry per CDR3 protein. The sample holds roughly 130,000 distinct CDR3 sequences, around 96% seen once. Source material: CD4+ T cells from PBMCs. The receptor set was obtained from a human donor in good health.

The chain joins TRBV7-2 to TRBJ2-3; D uncertain. The CDR3 covers 14 residues. Germline V CDR1 and CDR2: SGHTA, FQGNSA. V was pared by 2 bases and J by 2 bases, with 8 bases between. As DNA, the CDR3 is TGTGCCAGCAGCTTAACACCGACCACAGATACGCAGTATTTT. It codes for CASSLTPTTDTQYF.

The genes are TRBV3-1 and TRBJ2-5, with D hard to call. From germline, CDR1 is LGHDT and CDR2 YNNKEL (reference sequence). The CDR3 is 15 residues long. The V and J ends lost 4 bases and 5 bases respectively, with 17 bases between them. The chain's CDR3 is CASSRDPDLRETQYF. In DNA form, the CDR3 reads TGTGCCAGCAGCCGAGACCCAGACCTCCGGGAGACCCAGTACTTC.

The chain has TRBV29-1 and TRBJ2-2; TRBD2 matches 12 bases. From germline, CDR1 is SQVTM and CDR2 ANQGSEA. Germline trimming cut 7 bases from V and 4 bases from J; bases unmatched to any gene: 4. This CDR3 comprises 14 residues. The DNA for the CDR3 is TGCAGCGCCGGGGGACTAGCGGGCACCGGGGAGCTGTTTTTT. It yields the protein CSAGGLAGTGELFF.

This chain links TRBV7-2 with TRBJ2-3; D unclear. The V gene lost 1 base and the J gene lost 2 bases, with 7 bases spanning the gap. This CDR3 is built from 14 residues. CDR1 SGHTA and CDR2 FQGNSA come from the germline V gene. Here the CDR3 DNA reads TGTGCCAGCAGCTTAGGGATACCCACAGATACGCAGTATTTT. It codes for CASSLGIPTDTQYF.

The chain links TRBV5-6 to TRBJ2-5, with a tentative D call TRBD2 (6 bases). V lost 2 bases to trimming and J lost 2 bases, with 10 bases between them. The length of the CDR3 is 14 residues. Per the germline V gene, CDR1 is SGHDT and CDR2 is YYEEEE. CDR3 sequence reads: CASSFIRGQETQYF. DNA for the CDR3: TGTGCCAGCAGCTTCATCCGGGGGCAAGAGACCCAGTACTTC.

This clonotype was detected only once. The CDR3 here is CSVGGTASSYEQYF. CDR3 coding DNA: TGCAGCGTGGGGGGTACGGCAAGCTCCTACGAGCAGTACTTC. The chain is built from TRBV29-1 and TRBJ2-7, with D perhaps matching TRBD2 (6 bases). V was pared by 6 bases and J by 0 bases, with 15 bases between. CDR3 length: 14 amino acids. Germline V gene lookup returns CDR1 SQVTM and CDR2 ANQGSEA.

The genes are TRBV29-1 and TRBJ1-2; the match to TRBD1 covers 8 bases. The CDR3 length is 12 residues. In germline, CDR1 is SQVTM, CDR2 ANQGSEA. After removal of 3 bases from V and 6 bases from J, the junction contained 3 bases not matched to a gene. The CDR3 is CSVEDREHGYTF. The CDR3 DNA reads TGCAGCGTTGAGGACAGGGAACATGGCTACACCTTC. The full variable domain, in which reference TRBV29-1 and TRBJ1-2 provide the parts outside the CDR3, is SAVISQKPSRDICQRGTSLTIQCQVDSQVTMMFWYRQQPGQSLTLIATANQGSEATYESGFVIDKFPISRPNLTFSTLTVSNMSPEDSSIYLCSVEDREHGYTFGSGTRLTVV.

The gene calls are TRBV3-1 and TRBJ1-4, with no clear D. Trimming stripped 5 bases from V and 0 bases from J, with 7 bases between. Germline CDR1 and CDR2: LGHDT and YNNKEL (reference sequence). CDR3 size: 14 residues. CDR3 sequence reads: CASSSVSTNEKLFF. The CDR3 DNA is TGTGCCAGCAGCTCCGTTTCAACTAATGAAAAACTGTTTTTT.

The chain joins TRBV18 to TRBJ2-3; D may be TRBD2 (6 bases). Trimming removed 2 bases from V and 4 bases from J, with 13 bases in between. There are 15 residues in the CDR3. CDR1 and CDR2 (germline): KGHSH, LQKENI. The CDR3 is CASSPVPGLSDTQYF. CDR3 nucleotide sequence: TGTGCCAGCTCACCAGTCCCGGGACTGTCAGATACGCAGTATTTT. Full variable domain (missing parts from reference TRBV18 and TRBJ2-3): NAGVMQNPRHLVRRRGQEARLRCSPMKGHSHVYWYRQLPEEGLKFMVYLQKENIIDESGMPKERFSAEFPKEGPSILRIQQVVRGDSAAYFCASSPVPGLSDTQYFGPGTRLTVL.

This rearrangement joins TRBV29-1 to TRBJ2-1; D possibly matches TRBD1 or TRBD2 (6 bases each). V was trimmed by 7 bases and J by 4 bases, leaving 14 bases between them. This CDR3 spans 13 amino acids. In germline, CDR1 is SQVTM, CDR2 ANQGSEA. The CDR3 is CSAWRRGYNEQFF. The CDR3 coding sequence is TGCAGCGCTTGGCGGAGGGGGTACAATGAGCAGTTCTTC.

The chain carries TRBV19 and TRBJ2-2; possibly TRBD2 for D (5 bases). Germline CDR1 reads LNHDA; CDR2 reads SQIVND (reference sequence). V was shortened by 3 bases and J by 7 bases, with 9 bases between the two germline ends. The length of the CDR3 is 13 residues. The CDR3 region is CASSIRENGELFF. CDR3 sequence (DNA): TGTGCCAGTAGTATTAGGGAGAACGGGGAGCTGTTTTTT.

With regard to this clonotype: Germline and junction disagree at one end, which may indicate a read error. CDR3 nucleotides: TGTGCCAGCAGCGTAGAAGGGATTAGCGGGCGATACAATGAGCAGTTCTTC. Its protein is CASSVEGISGRYNEQFF. This chain links TRBV11-2 with TRBJ2-1; TRBD2 aligns across 7 bases. Germline V gene lookup returns CDR1 SGHAT and CDR2 FQNNGV. This CDR3 is built from 17 residues. Combining the CDR3 with reference TRBV11-2 and TRBJ2-1 gives the whole variable domain EAGVAQSPRYKIIEKRQSVAFWCNPISGHATLYWYQQILGQGPKLLIQFQNNGVVDDSQLPKDRFSAERLKGVDSTLKIQPAKLEDSAVYLCASSVEGISGRYNEQFFGPGTRLTVL.

The V and J genes are TRBV28 and TRBJ1-1; maybe TRBD1 (6 bases). Germline V gene data show CDR1 as MDHEN and CDR2 as SYDVKM. This CDR3 spans 12 amino acids. The germline V and J ends were trimmed by 10 bases and 5 bases, with 14 bases remaining between them. The CDR3: CAITQGGTEAFF. DNA for the CDR3: TGTGCCATTACACAGGGAGGAACTGAAGCTTTCTTT.

The chain employs TRBV29-1 and TRBJ2-7; 12 positions match TRBD2. This CDR3 comprises 15 residues. Germline V CDR1 and CDR2: SQVTM, ANQGSEA. J lost 0 bases, V lost 5 bases, and 5 bases had no gene match. The CDR3, as DNA: TGCAGCGTTCGTACTAGCGGGAGGAGCTCCTACGAGCAGTACTTC. Amino acids: CSVRTSGRSSYEQYF.

The CDR3 sequence: CASSTSLGEQETQYF. Written as DNA, the CDR3 is TGTGCCAGCAGCACCTCGCTGGGGGAACAAGAGACCCAGTACTTC. V is TRBV7-9 and J is TRBJ2-5; possibly TRBD1 or TRBD2 for D (5 bases each). V lost 5 bases, J lost 2 bases, and 15 bases lay in between. Looked up from germline, CDR1 is SEHNR and CDR2 is FQNEAQ (reference sequence). The CDR3 is 15 amino acids.

This chain links TRBV29-1 with TRBJ2-5, with D unresolved. V was cut by 6 bases and J by 4 bases, with 9 bases left in between. Looked up from germline, CDR1 is SQVTM and CDR2 is ANQGSEA. The length of the CDR3 is 11 residues. CDR3 sequence (DNA): TGCAGCGTACGAAGGGCAGAGACCCAGTACTTC. It translates to CSVRRAETQYF.

The genes are TRBV6-5 and TRBJ2-2; 7 bases are shared with TRBD1. The V segment lost 9 bases and the J segment 2 bases; nucleotides outside the gene matches: 9. CDR1 MNHEY and CDR2 SVGAGI come from the germline V gene. CDR3 size: 15 residues. The CDR3 sequence is CASYPGQINTGELFF. CDR3 nucleotides: TGTGCCAGTTACCCGGGACAGATTAACACCGGGGAGCTGTTTTTT.

The J gene is TRBJ2-5, the V gene TRBV9; 9 bases match TRBD2. V lost 0 bases and J lost 2; bases outside the gene matches: 2. CDR1 and CDR2 (germline): SGDLS, YYNGEE. There are 15 residues in the CDR3. In DNA, the CDR3 is TGTGCCAGCAGCGTAGGGACTAGCGAACAAGAGACCCAGTACTTC. Its translation: CASSVGTSEQETQYF.

V gene TRBV18 combines with J gene TRBJ2-6; tentative D call: TRBD1 (6 bases). Germline CDR1 and CDR2: KGHSH and LQKENI. This CDR3 comprises 18 residues. V lost 4 bases to trimming and J lost 0 bases, with 16 bases between them. CDR3 nucleotides: TGTGCCAGCTCACAACCGGGACATAAAATCTCTGGGGCCAACGTCCTGACTTTC. Translation: CASSQPGHKISGANVLTF.

The rearrangement uses TRBV12-3 or TRBV12-4 and TRBJ1-1, with D possibly TRBD1 on 6 matching bases. The CDR3 length is 14 residues. Trimming pared 6 bases from V and 0 bases from J, leaving 11 bases between. CDR3 DNA: TGTGCCAGCAGGGAAGGGGGAGTGAACACTGAAGCTTTCTTT. As protein: CASREGGVNTEAFF.

The chain joins TRBV15 to TRBJ2-3, with D uncertain. Between the trimmed V and J ends, which lost 1 base and 5 bases, there was a span of 4 bases. Germline V gene data show CDR1 as LNHNV and CDR2 as YYDKDF (reference sequence). The CDR3 runs to 12 residues. DNA for the CDR3: TGTGCCACCAGCAGAGTACAAGATACGCAGTATTTT. Protein sequence: CATSRVQDTQYF.

This clonotype was seen a handful of times. The CDR3 loop is CASSLGTSGYNEQFF. Written as DNA, the CDR3 is TGTGCCAGCAGTTTGGGGACTAGCGGATACAATGAGCAGTTCTTC. The V call is TRBV12-3 or TRBV12-4, the J call TRBJ2-1; TRBD2 matches 11 bases. V was pared by 3 bases and J by 4 bases, with 2 bases of the junction left unmatched. The CDR3 loop spans 15 amino acids.

The chain links TRBV20-1 to TRBJ2-7; D is uncertain. Germline values: CDR1 DFQATT, CDR2 SNEGSKA (reference sequence). This CDR3 spans 14 amino acids. V was pared by 1 base and J by 5 bases, with 15 bases between. CDR3 residues: CSARVPTRRNEQYF. The CDR3 coding sequence is TGCAGTGCTAGAGTCCCAACGAGGAGAAACGAGCAGTACTTC.

This rearrangement joins TRBV10-3 to TRBJ2-5; D assignment may be TRBD1 or TRBD2 (6 bases each). Germline CDR1 is ENHRY and CDR2 is SYGVKD. The ends were cut back, 7 bases at V and 5 bases at J, with 14 bases in the middle. CDR3 length: 13 residues. The DNA of the CDR3 is TGTGCCATCAAGGGGGGAGAAAGGGAGACCCAGTACTTC. It is translated as CAIKGGERETQYF.

This clonotype was recorded only once. The chain links TRBV29-1 to TRBJ1-4; D is perhaps TRBD1 (6 bases). The V end was cut by 3 bases, the J end by 4 bases, with 12 bases between. The CDR3 has 14 residues. Germline V gene lookup returns CDR1 SQVTM and CDR2 ANQGSEA. CDR3 region: CSVDLVGGNEKLFF. In DNA form, the CDR3 reads TGCAGCGTTGATTTGGTAGGGGGTAATGAAAAACTGTTTTTT. The whole variable domain, filled in from reference TRBV29-1 and TRBJ1-4, reads SAVISQKPSRDICQRGTSLTIQCQVDSQVTMMFWYRQQPGQSLTLIATANQGSEATYESGFVIDKFPISRPNLTFSTLTVSNMSPEDSSIYLCSVDLVGGNEKLFFGSGTQLSVL.